This T cell receptor (beta chain) was observed in a study of shared clonotypes between healthy human individuals. Study-wide background: Sampling drew on donors who were a couple of women and a few men aged 18 to 49. Study-level points and caveats: In contrast to clonotypes shared by all four donors, non-shared clonotypes had lower generation probabilities.

The assay ran at deep level. The assay was immunoSEQ multiplex PCR, and TCRdb's table has in-frame clones only and misses some. Of roughly 1.5 million clones listed, around 98% were seen once; the top ten hold about 0.45%. The CDR3 consists of 18 residues. V shed 5 bases, J shed 2 bases, and the junction held 8 bases outside the gene matches. Germline V lookup: CDR1 SGHTA, CDR2 FQGNSA. About this clone: Antigen specificity is unknown.

Sequences were obtained from naive CD4+ T cells sorted from blood. Subset specified: CD45RA+ positively selected. The receptor was derived from a man aged 30 to 45 in good health. This rearrangement joins TRBV7-2 to TRBJ2-1, with TRBD2 matching over 14 bases. The CDR3 loop reads CASSPGLAGAFPYNEQFF. Here the CDR3 DNA reads TGTGCCAGCAGCCCGGGACTAGCGGGAGCTTTCCCCTACAATGAGCAGTTCTTC.